This TCR beta chain was documented in a study of T cell repertoires in breast cancer listed by TCRdb under 2016. At the level of the whole study: Samples profiled in the study came from tumors, lymph nodes and peripheral blood lymphocytes of breast cancer patients, along with peripheral blood from healthy control donors. On average, sequencing produced about 500,000 sequences per sample and approximately 10 reads per input cell. Given the low mutational burden of breast cancer and the rarity of common mutations in breast cancer, it was reasoned that TCRs shared between breast cancer patients would target shared antigens. Tumor-free lymph nodes were processed without enzymatic digestion, and blood samples were separated by Ficoll. ER+/PR+ status was present in the majority of the 20 to 25 patient tumors that were analyzed for shared TCRs. Nine healthy donors, of an age range similar to that of the patients, were included as controls. After being minced and digested with Liberase and DNase, tumors and tumor-involved lymph nodes were passed through 70-um and 40-um filters. Results and caveats for the whole study, not just this receptor: Shared TCRs were encoded by various nucleotide sequences, which suggests selection and expansion based on antigen. Tumor-involved sentinel lymph nodes shared about fourfold more TCRs with matched tumor repertoires than tumor-free nodes (about 7.7% versus 2%). Emulsion RT-PCR was considered qualitative rather than quantitative, since transcript abundance and primer differences skewed clone recovery. About 20 TCR pairs were shared across seven or more patient tumors and were rarely found in control blood, which suggests possible tumor specificity. Genuine antitumor clones may have been missed because singleton TCRs were discarded and only part of each tumor was sampled. TRBV7 predominance was observed among shared TCRs, which possibly reflected tumor recognition or mispriming bias from eight TRBV7 primers.

A remark on this clonotype: Its antigen is currently not known. Base-call qualities are not available, and no considerably larger clone is one nucleotide away.

Libraries were prepared through emulsion pairing. Unpaired genes were suppressed by a second nested PCR containing blocking oligos, after which a third nested PCR added Illumina adaptors and barcodes. Each emulsion RT-PCR master mix contained roughly 4,500-270,000 T cells, with C-region, Stepout and V-region primers. The emulsions were generated using the Micellula Emulsion and Purification Kit, and the RT-PCR was run with Qiagen OneStep RT-PCR reagents. Pooled libraries were sequenced with paired-end 2 x 250 reads on an Illumina MiSeq. The source study handled its data this way. Read pairs were joined in Galaxy and clipped at the engineered overlap into separate alpha and beta files, and reads that were not clipped were discarded. Alpha-beta pairs were assigned using CompleteTCR, a MiTCR-based pipeline in which chains sharing read cluster identifiers are linked by an R script. TCR sequences observed only once, about 1-3.2%, were removed as potential sequencing errors. The public reads were reprocessed in TCRdb via fastp at Q25 and MiXCR, keeping in-frame beta chains. Every entry covers one CDR3 protein and lists the most common genes and DNA from its rows. These V and J calls originate from TCRdb's pipeline instead of the authors' own analysis. The sample contains roughly 38,000 distinct CDR3 sequences, 45% of them found a single time. Of the sample, about 60% falls within the top ten clones.

To analyze paired alpha-beta TCRs of CD8+ T cells, the study used an expanded emulsion RT-PCR method with primers covering all TCR V genes. CD8+ T cells were isolated with a CD8 positive selection kit and were then incubated overnight in approximately 10 IU/mL IL-2 prior to emulsion RT-PCR. For this chain, trimming is 5 bases at the V end and 2 bases at the J end, and the number of junction bases without a gene match is 6. The germline V gene yields SGHRS for CDR1 and YFSETQ for CDR2. The CDR3, from cysteine to phenylalanine, totals 15 residues. Only the CDR3 portion is preserved as DNA: 45 bases, with reading frame beginning at the first base.

The chain couples TRBV5-1 to TRBJ2-5; 10 nucleotides in the junction match TRBD2. This receptor was taken from a pool of human donors with breast cancer or a healthy control (not recorded which). The sample was CD8+ T cells. The DNA sequence is as follows: TGCGCCAGCAGTAATTTAGCGGGGGGTCAAGAGACCCAGTACTTC. This encodes CASSNLAGGQETQYF.